The rows below give T cell receptor beta chains drawn from one sample of a study of shared T cell receptors in the human thymus. Profiling relied on immunoSEQ multiplex PCR, and the TCRdb table lists in-frame clones only, not all of them. The sample carries hundreds of thousands of clones, roughly 90% recorded once. This same sample was also part of a study on human thymus T cells.

The sequenced material came from thymocytes. These receptor sequences come from a boy under two years old with a congenital heart defect. CDR3s include the opening cysteine and the closing phenylalanine or tryptophan. A D gene is named only where the DNA matches it firmly. A clone size is listed for some rows: how often the clone was seen (once, few, many), or a class if it is expanded.

D gene	clone size	V gene	J gene	CDR3 DNA	CDR3 protein
NA	once	TRBV27	TRBJ2-1	TGTGCCAGCAGTTTACGGCAGGGGAGTGAGAATGAGCAGTTCTTC	CASSLRQGSENEQFF
NA	NA	TRBV27	TRBJ2-1	TGTGCCAGCAGCCCCTGTCCCCCCTACAATGAGCAGTTCTTC	CASSPCPPYNEQFF
NA	NA	TRBV6-1	TRBJ1-5	TGTGCCAGCCTCCCAGGAACCTATAGCAATCAGCCCCAGCATTTT	CASLPGTYSNQPQHF
NA	NA	TRBV4-3	TRBJ1-2	TGCGCCAGCAGCCAAGATGCCCTGACTGGGAACTATGGCTACACCTTC	CASSQDALTGNYGYTF
NA	NA	TRBV11-2	TRBJ2-7	TGTGCCAGCAGTAAGCGGGCTAGCTTGTTCGAGCAGTACTTC	CASSKRASLFEQYF
NA	NA	TRBV6-6	TRBJ2-7	TGTGCCAGCAGTTACTCGACTGTGACCCTACTCTACGAGCAGTACTTC	CASSYSTVTLLYEQYF
NA	NA	TRBV30	TRBJ1-3	TGTGCCTGGCAAACGGACATACTTTCTGGAAACACCATATATTTT	CAWQTDILSGNTIYF
NA	NA	TRBV6-5	TRBJ1-3	TGTGCCAGCAGCCCCGGGGGGATCTCTGGAAACACCATATATTTT	CASSPGGISGNTIYF
NA	NA	TRBV5-4	TRBJ2-5	TGTGCCAGCAGCCCCCACTCGACAGGTGTGAGAGAGACCCAGTACTTC	CASSPHSTGVRETQYF
TRBD2	NA	TRBV7-4	TRBJ2-1	TGTGCCAGCAGCTTTACCGGGACTAGCGGGAGGGAGGAGCAGTTCTTC	CASSFTGTSGREEQFF
TRBD1	NA	TRBV10-1	TRBJ2-1	TGCGCCAGCAGTGAGTCCTGGGGTGGGACAGTTTTCGATGAGCAGTTCTTC	CASSESWGGTVFDEQFF
TRBD2	NA	TRBV7-9	TRBJ2-7	TGTGCCAGCAGCCTCACTAGCGGGCCTTCCTACGAGCAGTACTTC	CASSLTSGPSYEQYF
TRBD1	NA	TRBV18	TRBJ1-3	TGTGCCAGCTCACGCGGACAGGGGAAAGGAAACACCATATATTTT	CASSRGQGKGNTIYF
NA	NA	TRBV11-2	TRBJ2-2	TGTGCCAGCAGCCAACAGTACCCGAACACCGGGGAGCTGTTTTTT	CASSQQYPNTGELFF
TRBD2	few	TRBV28	TRBJ2-7	TGTGCCAGCGGACGGGACTACGGCTACGAGCAGTACTTC	CASGRDYGYEQYF
NA	NA	TRBV5-1	TRBJ2-3	TGCGCCAGCAGCTTGCACCCACTAGGACTGAGGACAGATACGCAGTATTTT	CASSLHPLGLRTDTQYF
NA	NA	TRBV14	TRBJ1-3	TGTGCCAGCAGGGCTGGGAGGGGGATGCGAAACACCATATATTTT	CASRAGRGMRNTIYF
NA	NA	TRBV25-1	TRBJ1-3	TGTGCCAGCAGTGAAAACAGGGTCGGCACCATATATTTT	CASSENRVGTIYF
TRBD1	NA	TRBV5-1	TRBJ2-4	TGCGCCAGCAGCTTGACAGGGGGGAACATTCAGTACTTC	CASSLTGGNIQYF
TRBD2	NA	TRBV10-3	TRBJ2-7	TGTGCCATCAGCCTGACTAGCGATAGTGGGGAGCAGTACTTC	CAISLTSDSGEQYF
TRBD1	NA	TRBV7-9	TRBJ2-7	TGTGCCAGCAGCCTCGGGAAGACAGGGGCCAGCTCCTACGAGCAGTACTTC	CASSLGKTGASSYEQYF
TRBD2	NA	TRBV4-1	TRBJ2-3	TGCGCCAGCAGCCAAGATCAGGGGGGACTAGCGTCTAGCACAGATACGCAGTATTTT	CASSQDQGGLASSTDTQYF
TRBD2	NA	TRBV19	TRBJ2-7	TGTGCCAGTAGCTCCACTAGCGGGAGGGCCTACGAGCAGTACTTC	CASSSTSGRAYEQYF
TRBD1	NA	TRBV7-9	TRBJ1-2	TGTGCCAGCAGCATAAGGGACAGCTATGGCTACACCTTC	CASSIRDSYGYTF
TRBD2	NA	TRBV5-8	TRBJ2-2	TGTGCCAGCAGCTTGGGACCGACCACTGGGAGGGCCGGGGAGCTGTTTTTT	CASSLGPTTGRAGELFF
TRBD2	NA	TRBV5-8	TRBJ2-7	TGTGCCAGCAGCTTGGGGCTAGCGGGAGTTCGAGAGCAGTACTTC	CASSLGLAGVREQYF
NA	NA	TRBV14	TRBJ1-2	TGTGCCAGCAGCCCTATCCAACAGGGATGCTACACCTTC	CASSPIQQGCYTF
NA	NA	TRBV29-1	TRBJ2-5	TGCAGCGTTTGCAGGGTCTTCCAAGAGACCCAGTACTTC	CSVCRVFQETQYF
TRBD1	NA	TRBV27	TRBJ2-7	TGTGCCAGCAGGACCGGGACAGGGGGCGTCGAGCAGTACTTC	CASRTGTGGVEQYF
NA	NA	TRBV11-2	TRBJ2-3	TGTGCCAGCAGCTTAGTAACTAGCAAGGGCACAGATACGCAGTATTTT	CASSLVTSKGTDTQYF
TRBD2	NA	TRBV6-5	TRBJ2-1	TGTGCCAGCAGCCCCCGGAGGACTAGGGAGAATGAGCAGTTCTTC	CASSPRRTRENEQFF
TRBD2	NA	TRBV12-5	TRBJ2-1	TGTGCTAGTGGTTTGCCGTTCGCCGGGACTAGCGACAATGAGCAGTTCTTC	CASGLPFAGTSDNEQFF
TRBD2	NA	TRBV28	TRBJ2-3	TGTGCCAGCAGTTTATGGCGGGAGGTGCCAGATACGCAGTATTTT	CASSLWREVPDTQYF
NA	few	TRBV5-4	TRBJ2-1	TGTGCCAGCAGCCCCGGGACTCTAAAATACAATGAGCAGTTCTTC	CASSPGTLKYNEQFF
TRBD2	NA	TRBV5-6	TRBJ2-3	TGTGCCAGCAGCTCTAGCGGAGGTAGCACAGATACGCAGTATTTT	CASSSSGGSTDTQYF
NA	NA	TRBV25-1	TRBJ2-7	TGTGCCAGCAGGGACAGCTCCTACGAGCAGTACTTC	CASRDSSYEQYF
NA	NA	TRBV9	TRBJ2-2	TGTGCCAGCGGCCTGGAGACAGATAACACCGGGGAGCTGTTTTTT	CASGLETDNTGELFF
NA	NA	TRBV7-4	TRBJ2-7	TGTGCCAGCATCGACGGGAGACCCTGGGAGCAGTACTTC	CASIDGRPWEQYF
NA	NA	TRBV30	TRBJ2-5	TGTGCCTGGAGTGCCGCGGGCCATAGCTCGGAGACCCAGTACTTC	CAWSAAGHSSETQYF
NA	NA	TRBV15	TRBJ2-1	TGTGCCACCAGCAGCCCCTCGAGAGCGGAGCGCTACAATGAGCAGTTCTTC	CATSSPSRAERYNEQFF
NA	NA	TRBV7-8	TRBJ1-4	TGTGCCAGCAGCCTGGGCCAAGCAACTAATGAAAAACTGTTTTTT	CASSLGQATNEKLFF
TRBD1	NA	TRBV5-8	TRBJ1-5	TGTGCCAGCAACCGGGGACAGGGAGGGGGCCACCATAGCAATCAGCCCCAGCATTTT	CASNRGQGGGHHSNQPQHF
NA	NA	TRBV7-2	TRBJ2-1	TGTGCCAGCAGCACAGGCATCAGCTACAATGAGCAGTTCTTC	CASSTGISYNEQFF
NA	NA	TRBV11-3	TRBJ2-3	TGTGCCAGCAGCTTTAGATGGGGAGCGGCACTCACAGATACGCAGTATTTT	CASSFRWGAALTDTQYF
TRBD2	NA	TRBV4-3	TRBJ2-2	TGCGCCAGCAGCCAAGAAGAGGTCCTAGCGGGAAGAGTAAACACCGGGGAGCTGTTTTTT	CASSQEEVLAGRVNTGELFF
NA	NA	TRBV10-2	TRBJ1-2	TGCGCCAGCATCCCAAAACAGGGTCGGGGCTATGGCTACACCTTC	CASIPKQGRGYGYTF